This TCR beta chain was recorded in a study of T-cell reconstitution after alpha-beta-depleted transplantation in children. Study-wide results and limits: By about two months after transplant, alpha-beta T cells reportedly arose from several hundred graft clones that had expanded.

A TCRbeta library incorporating unique molecular identifiers was prepared. MiXCR, applied by TCRdb to the PCR reads, yields one record per CDR3 protein. The sample records around 490,000 distinct CDR3 sequences, over 9.5% being singletons. This CDR3 is 13 amino acids long. Germline V lookup: CDR1 SGHTA, CDR2 FQGNSA. The V segment lost 9 bases and the J segment 5 bases; nucleotides outside the gene matches: 7. This clonotype has a handful of counts. What it binds is unknown. Sequencing used PBMCs, mostly from graft donor cells, obtained 180 days after TCRalphabeta/CD19-depleted stem cell transplant. This TCR came from a female patient aged 2-10 years who had a stem cell transplant for aplastic anemia, so the T cells may come from the graft donor. The chain recombines TRBV7-2 with TRBJ2-3; 8 bases agree with TRBD2. CDR3 in amino acids: CASGLAGGDTQYF. CDR3 in DNA: TGTGCCAGTGGGCTAGCGGGCGGAGATACGCAGTATTTT.